Shown below are 4 T cell receptor beta chains from a single sample sequenced in a study of shared clonotypes between healthy human individuals. The table came from immunoSEQ multiplex PCR; TCRdb's copy has only in-frame clones and leaves some out. This sample has around 95,000 clones, with roughly 50% found just once. The sequenced sample consisted of PBMCs. These receptors were collected from a woman between 35 and 50 years old in good health. Some clones in this sample may be carry-over from other donors' samples.

This clone was seen many times. The sample holds other DNA sequences that translate to the same CDR3. This sequence joins TRBV30 and TRBJ2-1; D remains ambiguous. V was clipped by 6 bases and J by 4 bases, with 13 bases between them. Per the germline V gene, CDR1 is GTSNPN and CDR2 is SVGIG (reference sequence). The CDR3 is 13 amino acids. DNA for the CDR3: TGTGCCTGTACAAGGGCTAGTTACAATGAGCAGTTCTTC. It codes for CACTRASYNEQFF. Full variable domain (missing parts from reference TRBV30 and TRBJ2-1): SQTIHQWPATLVQPVGSPLSLECTVEGTSNPNLYWYRQAAGRGLQLLFYSVGIGQISSEVPQNLSASRPQDRQFILSSKKLLLSDSGFYLCACTRASYNEQFFGPGTRLTVL.

V usage is TRBV7-2 and J usage is TRBJ1-5, with D possibly TRBD1 on 6 matching bases. The CDR3 is made up of 15 amino acids. V shed 5 bases and J shed 6 bases, with 17 bases lying between them. Germline V gene data show CDR1 as SGHTA and CDR2 as FQGNSA. CDR3 sequence reads: CASSPQQGSGQPQHF. The CDR3 DNA reads as TGTGCCAGCAGCCCCCAGCAGGGGAGTGGTCAGCCCCAGCATTTT.

The chain recombines TRBV28 with TRBJ1-5; perhaps TRBD1 as D (5 bases). In germline, CDR1 is MDHEN, CDR2 SYDVKM. Deletions cut 5 bases from V and 0 bases from J, with 14 bases between. This CDR3 is 16 amino acids long. This chain's CDR3 is CASSGGRRGSNQPQHF. The DNA for the CDR3 is TGTGCCAGCAGTGGGGGTCGGAGGGGTAGCAATCAGCCCCAGCATTTT. Using reference TRBV28 and TRBJ1-5 for the parts outside the CDR3, the full variable domain is DVKVTQSSRYLVKRTGEKVFLECVQDMDHENMFWYRQDPGLGLRLIYFSYDVKMKEKGDIPEGYSVSREKKERFSLILESASTNQTSMYLCASSGGRRGSNQPQHFGDGTRLSIL.

With respect to this clone: This could be a read error, since a much larger clone is one nucleotide away. At the DNA level, this CDR3 is encoded by other sequences in the same sample as well. The chain has TRBV7-2 and TRBJ2-1, with 9 bases aligning to TRBD2. This CDR3 is 16 amino acids long. Germline assignment: CDR1 SGHTA and CDR2 FQGNSA. The CDR3 nucleotides are TGTGCCAGCAGCTCGTTAGCGGGAGTGGCCTACAATGAGCAATTCTTC. Translation gives CASSSLAGVAYNEQFF.